These T cell receptor beta chains were read from a single sample in a study of shared clonotypes between healthy human individuals. Profiling relied on immunoSEQ multiplex PCR, and the TCRdb table lists in-frame clones only, not all of them. Among 1,400,000 or so clones, about 98.5% were seen once, and the ten largest hold over 0.3%. Input material: naive CD4+ T cells sorted from blood. The receptors come from a man aged 30 to 39 in good health. Both conserved end residues are part of each CDR3. The order of the fields is clone size, V gene, J gene, D gene, CDR3 DNA, CDR3 protein. D genes are given only for firm matches. The size entry is marked missing in some rows and otherwise reads once, few, many or a size class.

clone size: NA
V gene: TRBV2
J gene: TRBJ1-2
D gene: NA
CDR3 DNA: TGTGCCAGCGTGGCCAGGGGCTATGGCTACACCTTC
CDR3 protein: CASVARGYGYTF

clone size: NA
V gene: TRBV6-5
J gene: TRBJ1-2
D gene: TRBD1
CDR3 DNA: TGTGCCAGCAGTTACTCGGCAGGGGGCTATGGCTACACCTTC
CDR3 protein: CASSYSAGGYGYTF

clone size: NA
V gene: TRBV7-2
J gene: TRBJ2-3
D gene: NA
CDR3 DNA: TGTGCCAGCAGCTTAGGGGCAGTGAGCACAGATACGCAGTATTTT
CDR3 protein: CASSLGAVSTDTQYF

clone size: NA
V gene: TRBV28
J gene: TRBJ2-3
D gene: TRBD2
CDR3 DNA: TGTGCCAGCGAGACTAGCGGGCCCATAAGCACAGATACGCAGTATTTT
CDR3 protein: CASETSGPISTDTQYF

clone size: NA
V gene: TRBV4-1
J gene: TRBJ2-1
D gene: TRBD2
CDR3 DNA: TGCGCCAGCAGCCAAGACTTCATAGCGGGGGGGAGCAATGAGCAGTTCTTC
CDR3 protein: CASSQDFIAGGSNEQFF

clone size: NA
V gene: TRBV5-5
J gene: TRBJ2-5
D gene: NA
CDR3 DNA: TGTGCCAGCAGCTTGGAAGGGACCTCGGGGGAGACCCAGTACTTC
CDR3 protein: CASSLEGTSGETQYF

clone size: NA
V gene: TRBV7-3
J gene: TRBJ2-1
D gene: NA
CDR3 DNA: TGTGCCAGCAGCTTACGGACGGCGTACAATGAGCAGTTCTTC
CDR3 protein: CASSLRTAYNEQFF

clone size: NA
V gene: TRBV7-2
J gene: TRBJ1-4
D gene: NA
CDR3 DNA: TGTGCCAGCAGCAGGCTAGTGTTCGAAAAACTGTTTTTT
CDR3 protein: CASSRLVFEKLFF

clone size: NA
V gene: TRBV29-1
J gene: TRBJ2-4
D gene: NA
CDR3 DNA: TGCAGCGTTGTGGACAATGTGAACATTCAGTACTTC
CDR3 protein: CSVVDNVNIQYF

clone size: NA
V gene: TRBV18
J gene: TRBJ2-1
D gene: NA
CDR3 DNA: TGTGCCAGCTCACTAGGCTCCCAGACCTACAATGAGCAGTTCTTC
CDR3 protein: CASSLGSQTYNEQFF

clone size: NA
V gene: TRBV7-9
J gene: TRBJ2-7
D gene: TRBD2
CDR3 DNA: TGTGCCAGCAGCTTAGGAAGCGGGAGCACCTACGAGCAGTACTTC
CDR3 protein: CASSLGSGSTYEQYF

clone size: NA
V gene: TRBV15
J gene: TRBJ1-5
D gene: TRBD1
CDR3 DNA: TGTGCCACCAGCCGTCTCCGGGACAGCTATCAGCCCCAGCATTTT
CDR3 protein: CATSRLRDSYQPQHF

clone size: once
V gene: TRBV9
J gene: TRBJ2-1
D gene: TRBD2
CDR3 DNA: TGTGCCAGCAGCGTAGCCCACAGCGCTACTAGCGGTGCGTCCTACAATGAGCAGTTCTTC
CDR3 protein: CASSVAHSATSGASYNEQFF

clone size: NA
V gene: TRBV19
J gene: TRBJ2-5
D gene: TRBD1
CDR3 DNA: TGTGCCAGTACCCCCGGGGGACAGGGGATGAGAACCCAGTACTTC
CDR3 protein: CASTPGGQGMRTQYF

clone size: once
V gene: TRBV6-5
J gene: TRBJ2-7
D gene: NA
CDR3 DNA: TGTGCCAGCAGTTACCGTGTGACAGCCTACGAGCAGTACTTC
CDR3 protein: CASSYRVTAYEQYF

clone size: NA
V gene: TRBV19
J gene: TRBJ2-7
D gene: NA
CDR3 DNA: TGTGCCAGTAGGGTACAACACGGACGCTACGAGCAGTACTTC
CDR3 protein: CASRVQHGRYEQYF

clone size: NA
V gene: TRBV4-1
J gene: TRBJ2-3
D gene: NA
CDR3 DNA: TGCGCCAGCAGCCCGCCTGGGGACACCCTGACAGATACGCAGTATTTT
CDR3 protein: CASSPPGDTLTDTQYF

clone size: NA
V gene: TRBV19
J gene: TRBJ2-1
D gene: NA
CDR3 DNA: TGTGCCAGTAGAAGAGGTGGGGTCCCCTCCTACAATGAGCAGTTCTTC
CDR3 protein: CASRRGGVPSYNEQFF

clone size: NA
V gene: TRBV5-1
J gene: TRBJ1-1
D gene: TRBD1
CDR3 DNA: TGCGCCAGCAGCTTGGATGCTGGGACAGGGATGAACACTGAAGCTTTCTTT
CDR3 protein: CASSLDAGTGMNTEAFF

clone size: NA
V gene: TRBV2
J gene: TRBJ2-5
D gene: NA
CDR3 DNA: TGTGCCACCACGACAGAATTCCAAGAGACCCAGTACTTC
CDR3 protein: CATTTEFQETQYF

clone size: NA
V gene: TRBV27
J gene: TRBJ2-2
D gene: TRBD2
CDR3 DNA: TGTGCCAGCAGTTCCTACACACCGACTAGCGGGAGGCGGGCCGGGGAGCTGTTTTTT
CDR3 protein: CASSSYTPTSGRRAGELFF

clone size: NA
V gene: TRBV7-9
J gene: TRBJ1-4
D gene: TRBD1
CDR3 DNA: TGTGCCAGCCACAGGGGGAATGAAAAACTGTTTTTT
CDR3 protein: CASHRGNEKLFF

clone size: NA
V gene: TRBV14
J gene: TRBJ2-1
D gene: TRBD2
CDR3 DNA: TGTGCCAGCAGCCTGGGACTAGCCACGTTCTTC
CDR3 protein: CASSLGLATFF

clone size: NA
V gene: TRBV5-4
J gene: TRBJ2-5
D gene: NA
CDR3 DNA: TGTGCCAGCAGCCCGGACAGTGTTAAAGGTGGAACCCAGTACTTC
CDR3 protein: CASSPDSVKGGTQYF

clone size: NA
V gene: TRBV5-1
J gene: TRBJ1-4
D gene: TRBD1
CDR3 DNA: TGCGCCAGCAGCTCAGAGACAGGGCATAATGAAAAACTGTTTTTT
CDR3 protein: CASSSETGHNEKLFF

clone size: NA
V gene: TRBV20-1
J gene: TRBJ2-7
D gene: NA
CDR3 DNA: TGCAGTGCTGGAAGCTCCTACGAGCAGTACTTC
CDR3 protein: CSAGSSYEQYF

clone size: NA
V gene: TRBV29-1
J gene: TRBJ1-1
D gene: NA
CDR3 DNA: TGCAGCGTGGACCCGACAGGCATGAACACTGAAGCTTTCTTT
CDR3 protein: CSVDPTGMNTEAFF

clone size: NA
V gene: TRBV7-8
J gene: TRBJ1-4
D gene: NA
CDR3 DNA: TGTGCCAGCAGCTTAGAACGCCTCGCCGGAAAACTGTTTTTT
CDR3 protein: CASSLERLAGKLFF

clone size: NA
V gene: TRBV29-1
J gene: TRBJ1-1
D gene: NA
CDR3 DNA: TGCAGCGTTTTAAACCCAGTAGGAGGGACCATGAACACTGAAGCTTTCTTT
CDR3 protein: CSVLNPVGGTMNTEAFF

clone size: NA
V gene: TRBV11-3
J gene: TRBJ2-2
D gene: TRBD2
CDR3 DNA: TGTGCCAGCAGCCCTGGGACTAGCGCTAACACCGGGGAGCTGTTTTTT
CDR3 protein: CASSPGTSANTGELFF

clone size: NA
V gene: TRBV18
J gene: TRBJ1-5
D gene: NA
CDR3 DNA: TGTGCCAGCTCACCACAGCGTAGCAATCAGCCCCAGCATTTT
CDR3 protein: CASSPQRSNQPQHF

clone size: NA
V gene: TRBV19
J gene: TRBJ2-1
D gene: TRBD1
CDR3 DNA: TGTGCCAGTAGTGGGCGGACAGGGGGCGATGAGCAGTTCTTC
CDR3 protein: CASSGRTGGDEQFF

clone size: NA
V gene: TRBV28
J gene: TRBJ2-7
D gene: TRBD1
CDR3 DNA: TGTGCCAGCAGTTCCCAATTGGGCAGGGGGTTATACGAGCAGTACTTC
CDR3 protein: CASSSQLGRGLYEQYF

clone size: NA
V gene: TRBV2
J gene: TRBJ2-7
D gene: NA
CDR3 DNA: TGTGCCAGCAGTGAAGCTGGGACGGAGGAGTACTTC
CDR3 protein: CASSEAGTEEYF

clone size: NA
V gene: TRBV19
J gene: TRBJ1-5
D gene: NA
CDR3 DNA: TGTGCCAGTAGTATCATGGGGTCTCATCAGCCCCAGCATTTT
CDR3 protein: CASSIMGSHQPQHF

clone size: NA
V gene: TRBV4-2
J gene: TRBJ2-2
D gene: NA
CDR3 DNA: TGTGCCAGCAGCCAAGATGTATTGACAGCGCGCACCGGGGAGCTGTTTTTT
CDR3 protein: CASSQDVLTARTGELFF

clone size: NA
V gene: TRBV5-1
J gene: TRBJ2-7
D gene: NA
CDR3 DNA: TGCGCCAGCAGCTTGGGGGCAGAGTACGAGCAGTACTTC
CDR3 protein: CASSLGAEYEQYF

clone size: NA
V gene: TRBV29-1
J gene: TRBJ2-7
D gene: TRBD2
CDR3 DNA: TGCAGCGTCAGACTAGCGGGGCTCTACGAGCAGTACTTC
CDR3 protein: CSVRLAGLYEQYF

clone size: once
V gene: TRBV15
J gene: TRBJ2-1
D gene: NA
CDR3 DNA: TGTGCCACCAGCAGAGAGGCGGGCCCTATCAATGAGCAGTTCTTC
CDR3 protein: CATSREAGPINEQFF

clone size: NA
V gene: TRBV7-6
J gene: TRBJ1-2
D gene: TRBD1
CDR3 DNA: TGTGCCAGCAGCCCGGACAGGGGCTATGGCTACACCTTC
CDR3 protein: CASSPDRGYGYTF

clone size: NA
V gene: TRBV20-1
J gene: TRBJ2-5
D gene: NA
CDR3 DNA: TGCAGTGCTAGAGATAACCCGAGCCAGTACTTC
CDR3 protein: CSARDNPSQYF

clone size: NA
V gene: TRBV5-4
J gene: TRBJ2-7
D gene: TRBD2
CDR3 DNA: TGTGCCAGCAGCCCTAGCGGGGACAGCTCCTACGAGCAGTACTTC
CDR3 protein: CASSPSGDSSYEQYF

clone size: NA
V gene: TRBV7-9
J gene: TRBJ2-7
D gene: TRBD2
CDR3 DNA: TGTGCCAGCAGCTTTGGAGCCGGACTAGCGGGCTCCTACGAGCAGTACTTC
CDR3 protein: CASSFGAGLAGSYEQYF

clone size: NA
V gene: TRBV6-4
J gene: TRBJ2-3
D gene: NA
CDR3 DNA: TGTGCCAGCAGGGAACACCCCCGGGCAGATACGCAGTATTTT
CDR3 protein: CASREHPRADTQYF

clone size: NA
V gene: TRBV2
J gene: TRBJ2-3
D gene: NA
CDR3 DNA: TGTGCCAGCAGAGTCCGATCAACAGATACGCAGTATTTT
CDR3 protein: CASRVRSTDTQYF

clone size: NA
V gene: TRBV6-5
J gene: TRBJ2-6
D gene: NA
CDR3 DNA: TGTGCCAGCAGTTACTCCCTAAGTTCTGGGGCCAACGTCCTGACTTTC
CDR3 protein: CASSYSLSSGANVLTF